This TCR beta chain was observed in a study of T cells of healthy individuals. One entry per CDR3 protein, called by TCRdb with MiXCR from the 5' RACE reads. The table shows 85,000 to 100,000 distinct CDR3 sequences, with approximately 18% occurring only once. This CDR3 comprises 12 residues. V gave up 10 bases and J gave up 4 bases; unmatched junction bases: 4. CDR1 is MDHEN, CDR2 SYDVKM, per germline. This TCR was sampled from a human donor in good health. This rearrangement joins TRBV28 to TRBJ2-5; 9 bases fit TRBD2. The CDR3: CATRGGRETQYF. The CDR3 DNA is TGTGCCACGCGGGGGGGCCGAGAGACCCAGTACTTC.